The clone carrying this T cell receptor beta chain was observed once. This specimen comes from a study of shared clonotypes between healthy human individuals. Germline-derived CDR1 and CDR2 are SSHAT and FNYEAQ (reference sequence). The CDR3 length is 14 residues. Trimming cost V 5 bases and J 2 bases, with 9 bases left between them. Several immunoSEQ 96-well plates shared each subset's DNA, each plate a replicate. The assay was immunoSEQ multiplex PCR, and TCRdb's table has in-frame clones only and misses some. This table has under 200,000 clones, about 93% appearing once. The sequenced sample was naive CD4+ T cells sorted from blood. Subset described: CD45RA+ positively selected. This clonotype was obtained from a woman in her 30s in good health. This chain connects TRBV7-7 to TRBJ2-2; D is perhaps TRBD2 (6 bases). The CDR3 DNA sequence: TGTGCCAGCAGCCCCGGGGGAAACACCGGGGAGCTGTTTTTT. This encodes CASSPGGNTGELFF.